Listed below are T cell receptor beta chains from one sample, sequenced in a study of PD-1 blockade in mismatch repair-deficient tumors. Repertoires were generated with immunoSEQ multiplex PCR, while TCRdb's copy carries only in-frame clones and drops some. Here the sample spans about 130,000 clones, more than 70% being singletons. Sequences were derived from peripheral blood, sampled approximately 73 weeks after starting pembrolizumab. The origin of the receptors is an adult with mismatch repair-deficient cancer. Both conserved end residues are part of each CDR3. A D gene is named only where the DNA matches it firmly. Clone sizes are given selectively: once, few, many, or a class where the clone is expanded.

v_call	d_call	clone_size	j_call	cdr3_aa	cdr3_nt
TRBV6-1	NA	NA	TRBJ2-1	CASSGSYNEQFF	TGTGCCAGCAGTGGGAGCTACAATGAGCAGTTCTTC
TRBV4-1	NA	NA	TRBJ2-5	CASSKARTETQYF	TGCGCCAGCAGCAAAGCGCGAACGGAGACCCAGTACTTC
TRBV4-2	NA	NA	TRBJ2-5	CASSQVPQQETQYF	TGTGCCAGCAGCCAGGTACCCCAACAAGAGACCCAGTACTTC
TRBV28	TRBD1	NA	TRBJ2-4	CASSLSIPRQGAREPAKNIQYF	TGTGCCAGCAGTTTATCAATCCCGCGACAGGGGGCGCGTGAGCCAGCCAAAAACATTCAGTACTTC
TRBV7-9	NA	NA	TRBJ2-1	CASAGSSNEQFF	TGTGCCAGTGCTGGCAGCTCCAATGAGCAGTTCTTC
TRBV5-1	TRBD1	NA	TRBJ1-3	CASSSGTVSSGNTIYF	TGCGCCAGCAGCTCCGGGACAGTGAGCTCTGGAAACACCATATATTTT
TRBV7-9	NA	NA	TRBJ2-7	CASSFGVTYEQYF	TGTGCCAGCAGCTTTGGGGTTACCTACGAGCAGTACTTC
TRBV19	NA	NA	TRBJ1-2	CASRTAYGYTF	TGTGCCAGTCGCACGGCCTATGGCTACACCTTC
TRBV7-3	TRBD2	NA	TRBJ2-7	CASSSSGSGGEQYF	TGTGCCAGCAGCTCTAGCGGGTCCGGGGGCGAGCAGTACTTC
TRBV18	TRBD2	NA	TRBJ2-3	CASSLGLAGVASTDTQYF	TGTGCCAGCTCACTTGGACTAGCGGGAGTAGCTAGCACAGATACGCAGTATTTT
TRBV7-9	TRBD1	NA	TRBJ1-1	CASSLVSWGDSLNTEAFF	TGTGCCAGCAGCTTAGTATCTTGGGGGGACAGTTTGAACACTGAAGCTTTCTTT
TRBV6-1	TRBD2	NA	TRBJ2-5	CASSERAGGPVSSETQYF	TGTGCCAGCAGTGAAAGGGCGGGAGGGCCGGTTTCTTCAGAGACCCAGTACTTC
TRBV21-1	NA	NA	TRBJ2-1	CASSKRGLFYNEQFF	TGTGCCAGCAGCAAAAGGGGGCTCTTCTACAATGAGCAGTTCTTC
TRBV15	TRBD2	NA	TRBJ2-1	CATSRDLVSGSPGEQFF	TGTGCCACCAGCAGAGATTTAGTGAGCGGGAGTCCAGGTGAGCAGTTCTTC
TRBV28	TRBD1	NA	TRBJ2-1	CASSPQGAGREQFF	TGTGCCAGCAGTCCACAGGGGGCAGGTCGGGAGCAGTTCTTC
TRBV2	TRBD2	NA	TRBJ2-1	CASSEALAREGSYNEQFF	TGTGCCAGCAGTGAGGCCTTGGCGCGGGAGGGCTCCTACAATGAGCAGTTCTTC
TRBV12-5	TRBD2	NA	TRBJ2-1	CASGLVLAGITHNEQFF	TGTGCTAGTGGTTTGGTCCTAGCGGGAATAACGCACAATGAGCAGTTCTTC
TRBV11-3	NA	NA	TRBJ2-7	CASSSLPRGARYEQYF	TGTGCCAGCAGCTCACTCCCCAGGGGAGCAAGGTACGAGCAGTACTTC
TRBV9	TRBD1	NA	TRBJ2-3	CASSVGTGIFTDTQYF	TGTGCCAGCAGCGTTGGGACAGGGATCTTCACAGATACGCAGTATTTT
TRBV19	NA	NA	TRBJ2-7	CASSSPLGGNEQYF	TGTGCCAGTAGTTCCCCCCTGGGGGGCAACGAGCAGTACTTC
TRBV5-4	NA	once	TRBJ2-3	CASSLGTGVGVTDTQYF	TGTGCCAGCAGCTTGGGTACGGGAGTGGGGGTCACAGATACGCAGTATTTT
TRBV7-9	NA	NA	TRBJ1-2	CASSSTPQGYTF	TGTGCCAGCAGTTCTACCCCTCAGGGCTACACCTTC
TRBV19	NA	NA	TRBJ2-7	CASSNLGSSYEQYF	TGTGCCAGTAGTAATCTTGGCAGCTCCTACGAGCAGTACTTC
TRBV7-8	NA	NA	TRBJ1-1	CASSPSTEAFF	TGTGCCAGCAGCCCAAGTACTGAAGCTTTCTTT
TRBV19	NA	NA	TRBJ2-6	CASSIAQRSGANVLTF	TGTGCCAGTAGTATAGCTCAGCGCTCTGGGGCCAACGTCCTGACTTTC
TRBV30	NA	NA	TRBJ1-5	CAWSVLGGAYQPQHF	TGTGCCTGGAGTGTACTCGGTGGGGCCTATCAGCCCCAGCATTTT
TRBV29-1	TRBD1	NA	TRBJ2-7	CSVTGTAGEQYF	TGCAGCGTGACCGGGACAGCTGGGGAGCAGTACTTC
TRBV28	NA	NA	TRBJ2-5	CASSPPGGLETQYF	TGTGCCAGCAGCCCCCCCGGGGGGCTGGAGACCCAGTACTTC
TRBV27	NA	few	TRBJ1-1	CASSQGTANTEAFF	TGTGCCAGCAGTCAAGGGACCGCGAACACTGAAGCTTTCTTT
TRBV7-3	NA	NA	TRBJ2-3	CASKDTKGGDTQYF	TGTGCCAGCAAGGACACCAAAGGTGGGGATACGCAGTATTTT
TRBV7-8	TRBD1	NA	TRBJ2-2	CASSSHRGRVRNTGELFF	TGTGCCAGCAGCTCCCACAGGGGGCGAGTGCGAAACACCGGGGAGCTGTTTTTT
TRBV5-1	NA	NA	TRBJ2-6	CASSLDVGSSGANVLTF	TGCGCCAGCAGCTTGGATGTTGGGAGCTCTGGGGCCAACGTCCTGACTTTC
TRBV5-5	NA	few	TRBJ2-6	CASSLGGYGANVLTF	TGTGCCAGCAGCTTGGGGGGGTACGGGGCCAACGTCCTGACTTTC
TRBV6-6	NA	NA	TRBJ2-5	CASRDGRRQYF	TGTGCCAGCAGGGACGGACGGCGCCAGTACTTC
TRBV10-3	TRBD1	NA	TRBJ2-7	CAVRTGTGGDEQYF	TGTGCCGTCCGGACCGGGACAGGGGGCGACGAGCAGTACTTC
TRBV6-6	TRBD2	NA	TRBJ2-7	CASTRLAGVEQYF	TGTGCCAGCACTAGACTAGCGGGAGTTGAGCAGTACTTC
TRBV29-1	TRBD1	NA	TRBJ2-2	CSVEKRQGVAGELFF	TGCAGCGTTGAAAAAAGACAGGGGGTGGCCGGGGAGCTGTTTTTT
TRBV27	TRBD1	NA	TRBJ2-5	CASSSRTGQETQYF	TGTGCCAGCAGTTCCAGGACAGGGCAAGAGACCCAGTACTTC
TRBV5-4	NA	NA	TRBJ2-1	CASSLDRAGEQFF	TGTGCCAGCAGCTTGGACAGGGCAGGGGAGCAGTTCTTC
TRBV9	NA	NA	TRBJ1-5	CASSVGWGSNQPQHF	TGTGCCAGCAGCGTAGGTTGGGGGAGCAATCAGCCCCAGCATTTT
TRBV5-1	NA	few	TRBJ1-1	CASSLAYGVTEAFF	TGCGCCAGCAGCTTGGCATATGGCGTCACTGAAGCTTTCTTT
TRBV27	NA	NA	TRBJ2-3	CASSPSISGTDTQYF	TGTGCCAGCAGTCCCTCGATTAGCGGCACAGATACGCAGTATTTT
TRBV27	TRBD2	NA	TRBJ2-7	CASRSRLVAGGEDEQYF	TGTGCCAGCAGAAGCCGCCTAGTTGCGGGAGGTGAGGACGAGCAGTACTTC
TRBV11-2	TRBD2	NA	TRBJ2-3	CASSLDITSGNTDTQYF	TGTGCCAGCAGCTTAGATATTACTAGCGGAAACACAGATACGCAGTATTTT
TRBV10-2	TRBD2	NA	TRBJ2-1	CASSESLAGAHRSYNEQFF	TGCGCCAGCAGTGAGTCGCTAGCGGGGGCCCACCGCTCCTACAATGAGCAGTTCTTC
TRBV13	NA	NA	TRBJ2-5	CASSTRRRETQYF	TGTGCCAGCAGCACGAGACGACGGGAGACCCAGTACTTC
TRBV10-2	NA	NA	TRBJ1-5	CASSSNGNQPQHF	TGCGCCAGCAGTTCCAATGGCAATCAGCCCCAGCATTTT
TRBV19	NA	NA	TRBJ1-2	CASSKVADDYGYTF	TGTGCCAGTAGTAAGGTGGCGGACGACTATGGCTACACCTTC
TRBV6-5	NA	NA	TRBJ1-1	CASRPGTAEAFF	TGTGCCAGCCGCCCGGGGACGGCAGAAGCTTTCTTT
TRBV18	NA	NA	TRBJ2-5	CASSPNGQSQETQYF	TGTGCCAGCTCACCCAATGGGCAGTCCCAAGAGACCCAGTACTTC
TRBV4-1	TRBD2	NA	TRBJ2-7	CASSKYLAGGKSYEQYF	TGCGCCAGCAGCAAATATTTAGCGGGAGGCAAGTCATACGAGCAGTACTTC